The next 3 T cell receptor beta chains were all read from a single sample in a study of shared clonotypes between healthy human individuals. Profiled with immunoSEQ multiplex PCR; TCRdb holds only in-frame clones, not every one. The sample includes about 600,000 clones, approximately 97% of them seen just once. Sequenced: naive CD4+ T cells sorted from blood. Subset described: CD45RA+ positively selected. These receptors all come from a woman aged 25 to 39 in good health.

This clone was found once. This chain connects TRBV28 to TRBJ1-1, with a tentative D call TRBD1 (6 bases). Germline-derived CDR1 and CDR2 are MDHEN and SYDVKM. The CDR3 sequence is 15 residues long. The V gene lost 3 bases and the J gene lost 1 base, with 12 bases spanning the gap. CDR3 sequence: CASSFQGSENTEAFF. CDR3 DNA sequence: TGTGCCAGCAGTTTTCAGGGGTCGGAGAACACTGAAGCTTTCTTT.

The chain couples TRBV11-1 to TRBJ2-1; D remains unclear. The CDR3 is made up of 15 amino acids. Trimming removed 6 bases at V and 5 bases at J, with 17 bases between. Germline V gives CDR1 SGHAT, CDR2 FQDESV (reference sequence). CDR3 in DNA: TGTGCCAGCAGTCTCGGGCCGTATGATAACAATGAGCAGTTCTTC. Translating it yields CASSLGPYDNNEQFF.

The chain combines TRBV5-5 with TRBJ1-4; D not certain. Looked up from germline, CDR1 is SGHKS and CDR2 is YYEKEE (reference sequence). V was cut by 2 bases and J by 0 bases, with 14 bases left in between. This CDR3 is 17 amino acids long. The CDR3 DNA sequence: TGTGCCAGCAGCTTCGGGCTCCCGCCGACAACTAATGAAAAACTGTTTTTT. As protein: CASSFGLPPTTNEKLFF.